This passage covers 17 T cell receptor beta chains from one sample sequenced in a study of neoadjuvant anti-PD-1 for oral cavity cancer. Produced via immunoSEQ multiplex PCR; TCRdb's table is partial and in-frame only. The sample shows 73,000 or so clones, approximately 81% of them seen only once. Time point noted: after neoadjuvant nivolumab, at surgical resection. Sequenced material: PBMCs, taken after nivolumab (anti-PD-1) treatment. The receptor source for this set is a person between 35 and 79 years old with oral cavity squamous cell carcinoma.

This rearrangement joins TRBV6-1 to TRBJ1-1; 7 positions agree with TRBD1. V gave up 8 bases and J gave up 0 bases; unmatched junction bases: 3. Germline V gives CDR1 MNHNS, CDR2 SASEGT. CDR3 length: 13 residues. The CDR3 here is CASVQGMNTEAFF. The DNA for the CDR3 is TGTGCCAGCGTACAGGGGATGAACACTGAAGCTTTCTTT.

This clone was observed a handful of times. CDR3 nucleotides: TGTGCCAGCAGCGCTCGGGCCTTGGGGGATACGCAGTATTTT. Protein product: CASSARALGDTQYF. The rearrangement joins TRBV9 to TRBJ2-3; D is unclear. This CDR3 contains 14 residues. Germline values: CDR1 SGDLS, CDR2 YYNGEE. Trimming cost V 3 bases and J 6 bases, with 14 bases left between them.

The CDR3 nucleotides read TGCGCCAGCAGCACCAAGACGGGATCAACCTCCTACAATGAGCAGTTCTTC. Protein sequence: CASSTKTGSTSYNEQFF. This chain joins TRBV5-1 and TRBJ2-1, with D possibly matching TRBD2 (5 bases). CDR1 is SGHRS and CDR2 is YFSETQ in the germline V gene. V was shortened by 4 bases and J by 0 bases, with 17 bases between the two germline ends. This CDR3 comprises 17 residues.

CDR3 sequence: CASSENLAGNYEQYF. The CDR3 DNA follows: TGTGCCAGCAGTGAAAATCTAGCGGGGAATTACGAGCAGTACTTC. The rearrangement joins TRBV25-1 to TRBJ2-7; TRBD2 matches 9 bases. Trimming removed 2 bases from V and 4 bases from J; junction bases left unmatched: 6. The CDR3 totals 15 residues. CDR1 is MGHDK, CDR2 SYGVNS, per germline.

V gene TRBV10-3 combines with J gene TRBJ2-7, with D possibly TRBD2 on 6 matching bases. The CDR3 sequence is 12 residues long. Trimming took 7 bases from V and 6 from J, leaving 13 bases between them. Germline V gene sequence: CDR1 ENHRY, CDR2 SYGVKD. CDR3 sequence: CAITGGAGEQYF. In DNA form, the CDR3 reads TGTGCCATCACCGGCGGGGCGGGCGAGCAGTACTTC.

The rearrangement links TRBV7-9 to TRBJ1-2; maybe TRBD1 (5 bases). The CDR3 contains 17 residues. V was pared by 0 bases and J by 7 bases, with 21 bases between. CDR1 is SEHNR, CDR2 FQNEAQ, per germline (reference sequence). This CDR3 reads CASSLAYSGPAGGGYTF. In nucleotides, the CDR3 is TGTGCCAGCAGCTTAGCTTACTCGGGCCCGGCGGGGGGTGGCTACACCTTC.

The rearrangement joins TRBV18 to TRBJ2-5; 8 positions agree with TRBD2. This CDR3 has 16 amino acids. Germline V CDR1 and CDR2: KGHSH, LQKENI. With 4 bases clipped from V and 2 bases from J, the junction kept 9 bases outside the gene matches. The CDR3 loop reads CASSQAPLAEQETQYF. The CDR3 nucleotides read TGTGCCAGCTCACAAGCCCCACTAGCGGAACAAGAGACCCAGTACTTC.

This rearrangement joins TRBV30 to TRBJ1-4; 8 bases line up with TRBD1. This CDR3 region has 15 residues. The V and J ends lost 1 base and 7 bases, in that order; junction bases with no gene match: 8. Per germline, CDR1 GTSNPN and CDR2 SVGIG (reference sequence). The DNA of the CDR3 is TGTGCCTGGAGTGGGGGACAGGTCGTTGTTGAAAAACTGTTTTTT. Its translation is CAWSGGQVVVEKLFF.

The J gene is TRBJ2-4, the V gene TRBV7-2, with D perhaps matching TRBD2 (5 bases). This CDR3 contains 15 residues. The ends were cut back, 6 bases at V and 0 bases at J, with 12 bases in the middle. CDR1 and CDR2 from the germline V gene are SGHTA and FQGNSA. The CDR3 bases are TGTGCCAGCAGTAAAAGCGGAAAAGCCAAAAACATTCAGTACTTC. Its translation: CASSKSGKAKNIQYF. The full variable domain, in which reference TRBV7-2 and TRBJ2-4 provide the parts outside the CDR3, is GAGVSQSPSNKVTEKGKDVELRCDPISGHTALYWYRQSLGQGLEFLIYFQGNSAPDKSGLPSDRFSAERTGGSVSTLTIQRTQQEDSAVYLCASSKSGKAKNIQYFGAGTRLSVL.

This clone occurred a few times. The CDR3 spells CASSSPPGGTEAFF. In nucleotides, the CDR3 is TGCGCCAGCAGCTCGCCCCCGGGGGGAACTGAAGCTTTCTTT. The rearrangement joins TRBV5-1 to TRBJ1-1; perhaps TRBD1 as D (5 bases). The CDR3 contains 14 residues. CDR1 SGHRS and CDR2 YFSETQ come from the germline V gene. V was trimmed by 3 bases and J by 5 bases, leaving 14 bases between them.

This clone was seen only a few times. The chain is built from TRBV19 and TRBJ1-2, with 8 bases matching TRBD1. This CDR3 is built from 15 residues. Germline V gene data show CDR1 as LNHDA and CDR2 as SQIVND (reference sequence). Trimming took 5 bases from V and 4 from J; bases not matched to a gene: 9. The DNA of the CDR3 is TGTGCCAGTAGTCCTGGACAGGGCGCGACCTATGGCTACACCTTC. Protein sequence: CASSPGQGATYGYTF.

The CDR3 DNA sequence: TGCGCCAGCAGCCAAGTCAGGGATACGAACACTGAAGCTTTCTTT. As protein: CASSQVRDTNTEAFF. This chain connects TRBV4-1 to TRBJ1-1; perhaps TRBD1 as D (5 bases). In germline, CDR1 is MGHRA, CDR2 YSYEKL. This CDR3 region has 15 residues. Trimming removed 1 base at V and 1 base at J, with 10 bases between.

The genes are TRBV11-2 and TRBJ2-1, with unresolved D. Germline CDR1 is SGHAT and CDR2 is FQNNGV. This CDR3 comprises 14 residues. The germline V and J ends were trimmed by 4 bases and 0 bases, with 7 bases remaining between them. DNA of the CDR3: TGTGCCAGCAGCTCGCTGGGCTCCTACAATGAGCAGTTCTTC. It is translated as CASSSLGSYNEQFF.

This clone came up once. The chain is built from TRBV2 and TRBJ2-7; D is ambiguous. V dropped 2 bases and J dropped 0 bases, with 8 bases sitting between them. The CDR3 has 14 amino acids. CDR1 and CDR2 from the germline V gene are SNHLY and FYNNEI. CDR3 DNA sequence: TGTGCCAGCAGTGAACACGACATCTCCTACGAGCAGTACTTC. Translation gives CASSEHDISYEQYF.

V is TRBV30 and J is TRBJ1-4; the D gene is possibly TRBD1 (6 bases). Germline V CDR1 and CDR2: GTSNPN, SVGIG (reference sequence). The ends were cut back, 3 bases at V and 4 bases at J, with 21 bases in the middle. The CDR3 runs to 17 residues. The CDR3 nucleotides are TGTGCCTGGAGCCCCACGCGGTCGACAGGCCTTAATGAAAAACTGTTTTTT. Protein sequence: CAWSPTRSTGLNEKLFF.

The chain employs TRBV4-1 and TRBJ2-1; D may be TRBD2 (5 bases). The CDR3 covers 16 residues. The germline V gene encodes CDR1 MGHRA and CDR2 YSYEKL. V lost 3 bases and J 6 bases, leaving 18 bases between the germline ends. The CDR3 coding sequence is TGCGCCAGCAGCCAGGTAATAGCGCAAAAAGTCAATGAGCAGTTCTTC. It is translated as CASSQVIAQKVNEQFF.

This chain connects TRBV27 to TRBJ2-6; 7 bases line up with TRBD2. The ends lost 3 bases at V and 0 bases at J; junction bases unmatched: 8. This CDR3 has 18 amino acids. Germline CDR1 is MNHEY and CDR2 is SMNVEV (reference sequence). The CDR3 DNA reads as TGTGCCAGCAGTTTCGTGGGAGGGCCTTCCTCTGGGGCCAACGTCCTGACTTTC. Translated: CASSFVGGPSSGANVLTF.